Listed here are 18 T cell receptor beta chains from one sample, sequenced in a study of blood T cell repertoires in COVID-19. Profiling relied on immunoSEQ multiplex PCR, and the TCRdb table lists in-frame clones only, not all of them. The table shows approximately 150,000 clones, with 84% occurring only once. What was sequenced was PBMCs or T cells enriched from blood (not recorded which). These receptors came from a woman between 50 and 59 years old who had recovered from COVID-19.

The chain is built from TRBV19 and TRBJ1-1; D is perhaps TRBD1 (6 bases). The CDR3 length is 12 residues. Trimming took off 5 bases at V and 4 bases at J, with 8 bases between the two ends. CDR1 is LNHDA, CDR2 SQIVND, per germline (reference sequence). The CDR3 DNA reads TGTGCCAGTAGTGTACAGGGCACTGAAGCTTTCTTT. Translation gives CASSVQGTEAFF.

This chain uses TRBV5-8 with TRBJ1-2; D perhaps matches TRBD1 (5 bases). In germline, CDR1 is SGHTS, CDR2 YDEGEE. The germline V and J ends were trimmed by 4 bases and 4 bases, with 14 bases remaining between them. This CDR3 spans 14 amino acids. The CDR3 DNA follows: TGTGCCAGCAGCCGTCTGGGGGGAGTCTATGGCTACACCTTC. Amino acids: CASSRLGGVYGYTF.

The chain couples TRBV6-2 or TRBV6-3 to TRBJ1-5; D not certain. CDR1 and CDR2 (germline): MNHEY, SVGEGT. This CDR3 comprises 13 residues. V was clipped by 4 bases and J by 9 bases, with 13 bases between them. CDR3 nucleotide sequence: TGTGCCAGCAGTTCGGGGTCTGTGCTGCCCCAGCATTTT. The encoded protein is CASSSGSVLPQHF.

This clone has just one count. The J gene is TRBJ2-1, the V gene TRBV7-9, with no clear D. The V and J ends lost 5 bases and 7 bases respectively, with 18 bases between them. Germline CDR1 SEHNR, CDR2 FQNEAQ (reference sequence). CDR3 length: 15 amino acids. The CDR3 loop reads CASSPILLLRNEQFF. CDR3 DNA sequence: TGTGCCAGCAGCCCTATCCTGTTACTCCGGAATGAGCAGTTCTTC.

This sequence joins TRBV15 and TRBJ2-7; 8 bases agree with TRBD1. There are 15 residues in the CDR3. CDR1 is LNHNV, CDR2 YYDKDF, per germline (reference sequence). Germline trimming cut 5 bases from V and 3 bases from J; bases unmatched to any gene: 9. As DNA, the CDR3 is TGTGCCACCAGCTTAGCCGGGACAGGTGGCTACGAGCAGTACTTC. Translated, it gives CATSLAGTGGYEQYF. The full variable domain, rest sourced from reference TRBV15 and TRBJ2-7, is DAMVIQNPRYQVTQFGKPVTLSCSQTLNHNVMYWYQQKSSQAPKLLFHYYDKDFNNEADTPDNFQSRRPNTSFCFLDIRSPGLGDTAMYLCATSLAGTGGYEQYFGPGTRLTVT.

The genes are TRBV6-5 and TRBJ2-7; the match to TRBD1 covers 10 bases. The CDR3 extends over 13 amino acids. Losses at the gene ends were 8 bases for V and 4 bases for J; bases not matched to a gene: 5. Per the germline V gene, CDR1 is MNHEY and CDR2 is SVGAGI. CDR3 region: CASGRTGGYEQYF. The CDR3 DNA reads TGTGCCAGCGGGAGGACAGGGGGGTACGAGCAGTACTTC.

The CDR3 DNA sequence: TGTGCCAGCAGCTTGAGAGGTTCAGGACATTCCTACGAGCAGTACTTC. This codes for CASSLRGSGHSYEQYF. The chain joins TRBV5-4 to TRBJ2-7; possibly TRBD1 for D (5 bases). In germline, CDR1 is SGHNT, CDR2 YYREEE (reference sequence). The CDR3 has 16 residues. V was cut by 1 base and J by 1 base, with 15 bases left in between.

The chain links TRBV7-2 to TRBJ1-1; a weak D match, TRBD1 (6 bases). CDR1 and CDR2 (germline): SGHTA, FQGNSA. V lost 2 bases and J lost 4, with 14 bases in between. CDR3 length equals 15 residues. DNA for the CDR3: TGTGCCAGCAGCTTATTCAGGGGTACTTTCACTGAAGCTTTCTTT. Its protein product is CASSLFRGTFTEAFF.

This clone has more than one count but fewer than ten. The chain carries TRBV5-1 and TRBJ1-1; D might be TRBD1 (6 bases). V was cut by 4 bases and J by 4 bases, with 14 bases left in between. Germline-derived CDR1 and CDR2 are SGHRS and YFSETQ. The CDR3 is 14 residues long. Here the CDR3 DNA reads TGCGCCAGCAGCGTACAGGGTTGGGGCACTGAAGCTTTCTTT. Translating it yields CASSVQGWGTEAFF.

This clone was observed a handful of times. The chain recombines TRBV20-1 with TRBJ1-2; D remains unclear. V lost 3 bases, J lost 4 bases, and 15 bases lay in between. Germline assignment: CDR1 DFQATT and CDR2 SNEGSKA (reference sequence). The CDR3 sequence is 14 residues long. The CDR3 region is CSASSGGLTYGYTF. As DNA, the CDR3 is TGCAGTGCTAGTTCGGGAGGGTTAACCTATGGCTACACCTTC.

The chain is built from TRBV6-1 and TRBJ2-1; 10 nucleotides match TRBD2. This CDR3 contains 15 residues. The V segment lost 6 bases and the J segment 6 bases; nucleotides outside the gene matches: 8. CDR1 and CDR2 (germline): MNHNS, SASEGT. The CDR3 bases are TGTGCCAGCAGCCAGCCGGGACTAGCGACCAATGAGCAGTTCTTC. Translated: CASSQPGLATNEQFF.

This clone has a single count. J is TRBJ1-4 and V is TRBV5-1; perhaps TRBD1 as D (6 bases). In germline, CDR1 is SGHRS, CDR2 YFSETQ. V dropped 4 bases and J dropped 10 bases, with 17 bases sitting between them. This CDR3 is built from 14 residues. The CDR3 DNA reads TGCGCCAGCAGCATGGACAGCTCATACGGAAAACTGTTTTTT. The encoded protein is CASSMDSSYGKLFF.

This clone was recorded a few times. The rearrangement uses TRBV7-9 and TRBJ1-6, with a weak D call TRBD1 (5 bases). Germline CDR1 and CDR2: SEHNR and FQNEAQ (reference sequence). The CDR3 spans 13 residues. Between the trimmed V and J ends, which lost 3 bases and 6 bases, there was a span of 6 bases. The CDR3 coding sequence is TGTGCCAGCAGCTTGGGGCTTAATTCACCCCTCCACTTT. This translates into CASSLGLNSPLHF.

In this sample, this clone turned up a few times. The V gene is TRBV6-6, the J gene TRBJ1-5; 7 bases fit TRBD1. Looked up from germline, CDR1 is MNHNY and CDR2 is SVGAGI (reference sequence). This CDR3 comprises 15 residues. With 0 bases clipped from V and 5 bases from J, the junction kept 4 bases outside the gene matches. CDR3 bases: TGTGCCAGCAGTTACTCAACAGGGGTCCATCAGCCCCAGCATTTT. Its translation is CASSYSTGVHQPQHF.

The chain carries TRBV6-2 or TRBV6-3 and TRBJ1-5, with D possibly being TRBD1 (6 bases). With 6 bases removed from V and 7 bases from J, the gap between germline ends came to 13 bases. The CDR3 is made up of 13 amino acids. Germline CDR1 is MNHEY and CDR2 is SVGEGT. DNA for the CDR3: TGTGCCAGCAGCCCTACAGGGAACCAGCCCCAGCATTTT. This encodes CASSPTGNQPQHF.

As to this clone: At the DNA level, this CDR3 is encoded by other sequences in the same sample as well. The V gene is TRBV3-1 (or the pseudogene TRBV3-2), the J gene TRBJ1-2, with D possibly matching TRBD1 (5 bases). Per the germline V gene, CDR1 is LGHDT and CDR2 is YNNKEL (reference sequence). The CDR3 covers 13 residues. Trimming left V 0 bases short and J 4 bases short, with 6 bases between. The CDR3: CASSQDRGYGYTF. For the CDR3, the DNA is TGTGCCAGCAGCCAAGATAGGGGCTATGGCTACACCTTC.

The chain employs TRBV28 and TRBJ1-3, with 7 nucleotides matching TRBD1. The CDR3 has 15 amino acids. V shed 6 bases, J shed 2 bases, and the junction held 7 bases outside the gene matches. Germline values: CDR1 MDHEN, CDR2 SYDVKM. CDR3 bases: TGTGCCAGCAGGACAGGGACGGCAGCTGGAAACACCATATATTTT. Its translation: CASRTGTAAGNTIYF.

Here the CDR3 DNA reads TGTGCCGGCTCTAGGGGGACAGATACGCAGTATTTT. Protein product: CAGSRGTDTQYF. V usage is TRBV2 and J usage is TRBJ2-3; a possible D gene is TRBD1 (6 bases). In germline, CDR1 is SNHLY, CDR2 FYNNEI. The germline V and J ends were trimmed by 11 bases and 3 bases, with 12 bases remaining between them. The CDR3 is 12 residues long.